These 27 T cell receptor beta chains came from one sample sequenced in a study of blood T cells in healthy people across ages. Next came a second PCR, run for about 7 to 11 cycles, which used a sample-barcoded 5' primer along with a J-beta primer mix. TCRdb re-derived calls from the 5' RACE reads in MiXCR, one entry per CDR3 protein. The top ten hold approximately 0.75% of the sample, which has around 1,000,000 distinct CDR3 sequences, roughly a quarter seen once. These data were also reused for a study on T cells of mothers and their children.

The sample consisted of blood. These receptors originate from a girl between 2 and 10 years old in good health.

The rearrangement links TRBV4-1 to TRBJ1-2; possible D gene TRBD1, 6 bases. From germline, CDR1 is MGHRA and CDR2 YSYEKL. CDR3 length: 13 residues. Between the trimmed V and J ends, which lost 0 bases and 9 bases, there was a span of 11 bases. The CDR3 DNA reads as TGCGCCAGCAGCCAAGAGGTGGACAGCCGCTACACCTTC. This translates into CASSQEVDSRYTF.

The chain couples TRBV9 to TRBJ1-2; D unclear. Germline V lookup: CDR1 SGDLS, CDR2 YYNGEE. This CDR3 has 19 residues. The V end was cut by 4 bases, the J end by 2 bases, with 27 bases between. CDR3 in amino acids: CASSSSEPDPIKLNYGYTF. The DNA of the CDR3 is TGTGCCAGCAGCTCATCAGAGCCAGATCCGATCAAATTGAACTATGGCTACACCTTC. Combining the CDR3 with reference TRBV9 and TRBJ1-2 gives the whole variable domain DSGVTQTPKHLITATGQRVTLRCSPRSGDLSVYWYQQSLDQGLQFLIQYYNGEERAKGNILERFSAQQFPDLHSELNLSSLELGDSALYFCASSSSEPDPIKLNYGYTFGSGTRLTVV.

This chain links TRBV6-1 with TRBJ2-1; D remains unclear. The germline V gene encodes CDR1 MNHNS and CDR2 SASEGT. V was shortened by 6 bases and J by 0 bases, with 6 bases between the two germline ends. CDR3 length: 13 amino acids. CDR3 protein: CASRKRSYNEQFF. CDR3 DNA sequence: TGTGCCAGCAGGAAGCGCTCCTACAATGAGCAGTTCTTC.

This clonotype was detected only a few times. The J gene is TRBJ2-2, the V gene TRBV7-2; D is perhaps TRBD1 or TRBD2 (5 bases each). CDR1 is SGHTA and CDR2 is FQGNSA in the germline V gene. V shed 5 bases and J shed 3 bases, with 16 bases lying between them. The CDR3 totals 16 residues. The CDR3 sequence: CASSRGTLEDTGELFF. In nucleotides, the CDR3 is TGTGCCAGCAGCCGAGGGACCTTAGAGGACACCGGGGAGCTGTTTTTT.

This clonotype was observed a few times. J is TRBJ2-3 and V is TRBV19; 7 positions agree with TRBD1. Germline V gene data show CDR1 as LNHDA and CDR2 as SQIVND (reference sequence). The CDR3 has 13 residues. Trimming took 8 bases from V and 2 from J; bases not matched to a gene: 4. The CDR3 is CASVDRDTDTQYF. The CDR3 coding sequence is TGTGCCAGTGTCGACAGGGACACAGATACGCAGTATTTT. The entire variable domain, with the rest obtained from reference TRBV19 and TRBJ2-3, is as follows: DGGITQSPKYLFRKEGQNVTLSCEQNLNHDAMYWYRQDPGQGLRLIYYSQIVNDFQKGDIAEGYSVSREKKESFPLTVTSAQKNPTAFYLCASVDRDTDTQYFGPGTRLTVL.

The table lists this clonotype with a few counts. The gene calls are TRBV24-1 and TRBJ2-1, with a tentative D call TRBD2 (5 bases). In germline, CDR1 is KGHDR, CDR2 SFDVKD. V gave up 0 bases and J gave up 7 bases, with 15 bases separating them. CDR3 length: 16 amino acids. The CDR3 DNA is TGTGCCACCAGTGATTTGTTTGGCCTTCGGACTAATGAGCAGTTCTTC. Protein product: CATSDLFGLRTNEQFF.

This clonotype was counted between two and nine times. V is TRBV28 and J is TRBJ2-5; 7 bases are a match to TRBD2. TRBJ2-1 explains the end of the DNA better; the J call may be wrong. CDR1 is MDHEN and CDR2 is SYDVKM in the germline V gene. The CDR3 sequence is 17 residues long. The DNA for the CDR3 is TGTGCCAGCAGTTTAACCCCCTATCGGGGGGAGACGAATGAGCAGTTCTTC. Translation gives CASSLTPYRGETNEQFF.

The CDR3 is CSARTLTSMRQFF. For the CDR3, the DNA is TGCAGTGCTAGAACTTTGACCTCAATGAGGCAGTTCTTC. The chain joins TRBV20-1 to TRBJ2-1; D unclear. The CDR3 runs 13 residues. Trimming removed 2 bases at V and 12 bases at J, with 17 bases between. Germline V CDR1 and CDR2: DFQATT, SNEGSKA (reference sequence).

The V and J genes are TRBV24-1 and TRBJ2-5; D is unresolved. The J call is in doubt because the DNA end fits TRBJ2-1 better. CDR3 length: 15 amino acids. The germline V gene has CDR1 KGHDR and CDR2 SFDVKD. CDR3 coding DNA: TGTGCCACCAGTGATCCAATTGGAAGGCAGAATGAGCAGTTCTTC. It encodes CATSDPIGRQNEQFF.

This clonotype occurred a few times. The rearrangement uses TRBV11-2 and TRBJ1-6; D is ambiguous. Trimming stripped 5 bases from V and 7 bases from J, with 18 bases between. The germline gives CDR1 SGHAT, CDR2 FQNNGV. The CDR3 has 16 residues. The CDR3 protein is CASSRLEPGPNSPLHF. The CDR3 DNA is TGTGCCAGCAGCCGCCTTGAACCGGGCCCCAATTCACCCCTCCACTTT. Full variable domain (outside the CDR3, taken from reference TRBV11-2 and TRBJ1-6): EAGVAQSPRYKIIEKRQSVAFWCNPISGHATLYWYQQILGQGPKLLIQFQNNGVVDDSQLPKDRFSAERLKGVDSTLKIQPAKLEDSAVYLCASSRLEPGPNSPLHFGNGTRLTVT.

Only a few counts were recorded for this clonotype. The chain couples TRBV4-2 to TRBJ2-7, with TRBD1 identical over 8 bases. The germline V gene has CDR1 LGHNA and CDR2 YNFKEQ. The CDR3 length is 17 residues. V gave up 1 base and J gave up 1 base; unmatched junction bases: 9. CDR3 bases: TGTGCCAGCAGCCAAGCCTCCGGGACAGGATTTTCCTACGAGCAGTACTTC. Translated, it gives CASSQASGTGFSYEQYF.

This chain uses TRBV5-6 with TRBJ2-3; D remains ambiguous. Between the trimmed V and J ends, which lost 0 bases and 3 bases, there was a span of 14 bases. Germline V gene sequence: CDR1 SGHDT, CDR2 YYEEEE. The CDR3 is 16 amino acids. The CDR3 loop reads CASSLERWELTDTQYF. The CDR3, as DNA: TGTGCCAGCAGCTTGGAGCGTTGGGAACTTACAGATACGCAGTATTTT.

V gene TRBV29-1 combines with J gene TRBJ2-7, with TRBD1 as a possible D gene (9 bases). V was cut by 2 bases and J by 3 bases, with 23 bases left in between. Germline V CDR1 and CDR2: SQVTM, ANQGSEA. This CDR3 comprises 17 residues. CDR3 region: CSVEKISSGTGLYEQYF. CDR3 sequence (DNA): TGCAGCGTTGAAAAAATTAGTAGCGGGACAGGGCTCTACGAGCAGTACTTC.

The chain uses TRBV28 and TRBJ2-4; no firm D call. V shed 2 bases and J shed 8 bases, with 13 bases lying between them. CDR3 length equals 14 residues. Germline loops: CDR1 MDHEN, CDR2 SYDVKM. CDR3 loop: CASSLPPLRYIQYF. The CDR3 region has the DNA TGTGCCAGCAGTTTACCCCCCCTCAGGTACATTCAGTACTTC.

This rearrangement joins TRBV28 to TRBJ2-5; D may be TRBD1 (6 bases). TRBJ2-7 matches the DNA end more closely, so the J call is doubtful. Per germline, CDR1 MDHEN and CDR2 SYDVKM. The CDR3 is made up of 14 amino acids. Here the CDR3 DNA reads TGTGCCAGCAGTTTAACGGACAGCCATTACGAGCAGTACTTC. Residues: CASSLTDSHYEQYF.

CDR3 DNA sequence: TGCAGCGTTGAAAGGGCAGGGTCCTATGGCTACACCTTC. Encoded protein: CSVERAGSYGYTF. The rearrangement joins TRBV29-1 to TRBJ1-2; D may be TRBD1 (5 bases). The CDR3 is 13 amino acids. CDR1 is SQVTM and CDR2 is ANQGSEA in the germline V gene. V was shortened by 2 bases and J by 4 bases, with 11 bases between the two germline ends. Looking up the rest from reference TRBV29-1 and TRBJ1-2 gives the full variable domain: SAVISQKPSRDICQRGTSLTIQCQVDSQVTMMFWYRQQPGQSLTLIATANQGSEATYESGFVIDKFPISRPNLTFSTLTVSNMSPEDSSIYLCSVERAGSYGYTFGSGTRLTVV.

The chain uses TRBV20-1 and TRBJ1-1; weak D call: TRBD1 (5 bases). The CDR3 sequence is 13 residues long. Trimming cost V 7 bases and J 1 base, with 13 bases left between them. CDR1 is DFQATT, CDR2 SNEGSKA, per germline (reference sequence). The CDR3 DNA follows: TGCAGTGTCCCGACAGAGCGGAACACTGAAGCTTTCTTT. It yields the protein CSVPTERNTEAFF.

This clonotype occurred a few times. CDR3 amino acids: CSADWGETQYF. The CDR3 DNA reads TGCAGTGCGGACTGGGGTGAGACCCAGTACTTC. The V and J genes are TRBV20-1 and TRBJ2-5, with D possibly matching TRBD2 (5 bases). Trimming left V 6 bases short and J 5 bases short, with 10 bases between. Germline loops: CDR1 DFQATT, CDR2 SNEGSKA (reference sequence). The CDR3 sequence is 11 residues long.

V and J are TRBV28 and TRBJ1-3; 7 bases agree with TRBD1. V was pared by 10 bases and J by 4 bases, with 1 base of the junction left unmatched. The CDR3 has 11 amino acids. CDR1 and CDR2 (germline): MDHEN, SYDVKM. The chain's CDR3 is CATTGGNTIYF. CDR3 DNA sequence: TGTGCCACGACAGGGGGAAACACCATATATTTT.

The table lists this clonotype with a few counts. The chain joins TRBV12-3 or TRBV12-4 to TRBJ1-2; 7 bases agree with TRBD1. The CDR3 is made up of 16 amino acids. The V gene end was trimmed by 2 bases and the J gene end by 4 bases; junction bases not matched to a gene: 10. CDR3 loop: CASSLTPVPGGYGYTF. CDR3 in DNA: TGTGCCAGCAGTTTAACACCAGTTCCAGGGGGCTATGGCTACACCTTC.

The chain combines TRBV29-1 with TRBJ1-5; D not certain. Germline V lookup: CDR1 SQVTM, CDR2 ANQGSEA. V lost 4 bases and J lost 4, with 11 bases in between. The CDR3 is 13 amino acids. The chain's CDR3 is CSVGAGVNQPQHF. The CDR3 coding sequence is TGCAGCGTTGGAGCCGGAGTTAATCAGCCCCAGCATTTT. Combining the CDR3 with reference TRBV29-1 and TRBJ1-5 gives the whole variable domain SAVISQKPSRDICQRGTSLTIQCQVDSQVTMMFWYRQQPGQSLTLIATANQGSEATYESGFVIDKFPISRPNLTFSTLTVSNMSPEDSSIYLCSVGAGVNQPQHFGDGTRLSIL.

This chain connects TRBV10-2 to TRBJ2-3, with D possibly matching TRBD2 (5 bases). Germline assignment: CDR1 WSHSY and CDR2 SAAADI. V shed 3 bases and J shed 2 bases, with 9 bases lying between them. The CDR3 is 14 amino acids. For the CDR3, the DNA is TGCGCCAGCAGTGATGTGGGAGACACAGATACGCAGTATTTT. This codes for CASSDVGDTDTQYF.

The gene calls are TRBV12-3 or TRBV12-4 and TRBJ2-7, with a weak D call TRBD1 (6 bases). There are 13 residues in the CDR3. Trimming removed 11 bases at V and 7 bases at J, with 21 bases between. The CDR3 DNA reads TGTGCCTGCACTATGGTTCTTACAGGGGAGCAGTACTTC. Protein sequence: CACTMVLTGEQYF.

The chain is built from TRBV29-1 and TRBJ2-5, with D unresolved. Germline loops: CDR1 SQVTM, CDR2 ANQGSEA. The CDR3 is 17 residues long. V lost 0 bases, J lost 0 bases, and 17 bases lay in between. CDR3 protein: CSVEDPLYGSNQETQYF. The CDR3, as DNA: TGCAGCGTTGAAGATCCTTTGTACGGGTCAAACCAAGAGACCCAGTACTTC.

This chain uses TRBV20-1 with TRBJ1-5; 11 nucleotides match TRBD1. CDR1 DFQATT and CDR2 SNEGSKA come from the germline V gene (reference sequence). This CDR3 comprises 16 residues. With 5 bases clipped from V and 0 bases from J, the junction kept 6 bases outside the gene matches. CDR3: CSARDRGAYSNQPQHF. The CDR3 DNA reads TGCAGTGCTCGGGACAGGGGGGCCTATAGCAATCAGCCCCAGCATTTT.

The chain joins TRBV29-1 to TRBJ2-1; D not certain. Trimming left V 3 bases short and J 6 bases short, with 6 bases between. The germline V gene has CDR1 SQVTM and CDR2 ANQGSEA. The CDR3 sequence is 11 residues long. CDR3 loop: CSVDNGNEQFF. The DNA of the CDR3 is TGCAGCGTTGACAATGGCAATGAGCAGTTCTTC.

The CDR3 region has the DNA TGCAGTGCTAACCCGGACAGGAGTAAAGAGACCCAGTACTTC. Its protein product is CSANPDRSKETQYF. V and J are TRBV20-1 and TRBJ2-5, with 7 bases that match TRBD1. This CDR3 comprises 14 residues. With V trimmed by 4 bases and J by 3 bases, 8 bases remained unmatched. Germline CDR1 reads DFQATT; CDR2 reads SNEGSKA (reference sequence).